This TCR beta chain was captured by sequencing in a study of tumor-infiltrating lymphocytes in localized non-small cell lung cancer. Study-wide background: Several tumor histologies, both smoking statuses, and some post-neoadjuvant chemotherapy samples were included. Regarding the study as a whole: Each assay used a separate piece of the same tissue.

Assay: immunoSEQ multiplex PCR; the TCRdb copy retains only in-frame clones and omits some. The sample contains fewer than 8,000 clones, 70% to 80% of which appear only once. Details on this clone: Its specificity is unknown.

Per germline, CDR1 MNHEY and CDR2 SVGAGI. V lost 6 bases to trimming and J lost 1 base, with 9 bases between them. There are 13 residues in the CDR3. This sequence joins TRBV6-5 and TRBJ1-1; D is unresolved. This TCR was sampled from a human donor with non-small cell lung cancer. Sequenced material: uninvolved lung tissue not adjacent to the tumor. CDR3 nucleotide sequence: TGTGCCAGCAGCTACCAGGCGAACACTGAAGCTTTCTTT. Residues: CASSYQANTEAFF.